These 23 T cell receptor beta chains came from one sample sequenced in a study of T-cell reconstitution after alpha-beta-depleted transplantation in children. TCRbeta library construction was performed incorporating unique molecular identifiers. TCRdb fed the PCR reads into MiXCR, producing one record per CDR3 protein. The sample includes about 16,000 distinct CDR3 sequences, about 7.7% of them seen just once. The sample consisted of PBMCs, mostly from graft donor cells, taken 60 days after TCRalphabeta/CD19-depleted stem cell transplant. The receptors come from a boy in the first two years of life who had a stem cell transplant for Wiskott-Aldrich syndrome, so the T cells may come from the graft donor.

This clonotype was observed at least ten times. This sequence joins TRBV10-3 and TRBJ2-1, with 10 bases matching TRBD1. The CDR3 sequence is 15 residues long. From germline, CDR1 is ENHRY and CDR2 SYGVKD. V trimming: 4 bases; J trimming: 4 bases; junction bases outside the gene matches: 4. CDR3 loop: CAISGTGGRYNEQFF. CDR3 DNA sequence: TGTGCCATCAGTGGGACAGGGGGACGGTACAATGAGCAGTTCTTC.

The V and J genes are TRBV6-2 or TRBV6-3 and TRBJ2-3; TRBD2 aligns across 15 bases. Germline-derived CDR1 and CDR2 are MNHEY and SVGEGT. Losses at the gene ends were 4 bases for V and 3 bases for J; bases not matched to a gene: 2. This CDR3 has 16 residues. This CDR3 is CASSSGLAGGTDTQYF. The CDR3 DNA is TGTGCCAGCAGTTCGGGACTAGCGGGAGGTACAGATACGCAGTATTTT.

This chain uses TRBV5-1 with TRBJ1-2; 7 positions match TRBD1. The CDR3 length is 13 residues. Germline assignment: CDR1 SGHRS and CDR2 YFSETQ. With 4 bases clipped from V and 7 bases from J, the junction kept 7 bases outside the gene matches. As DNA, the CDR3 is TGCGCCAGCAGCCTCGGGACAGCGGTTGGCTACACCTTC. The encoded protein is CASSLGTAVGYTF.

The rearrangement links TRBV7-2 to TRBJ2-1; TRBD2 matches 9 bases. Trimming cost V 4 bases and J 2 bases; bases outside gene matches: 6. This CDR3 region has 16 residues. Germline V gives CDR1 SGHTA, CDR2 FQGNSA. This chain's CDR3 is CASSYYSGRTYNEQFF. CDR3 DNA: TGTGCCAGCAGCTATTATAGCGGGAGAACCTACAATGAGCAGTTCTTC.

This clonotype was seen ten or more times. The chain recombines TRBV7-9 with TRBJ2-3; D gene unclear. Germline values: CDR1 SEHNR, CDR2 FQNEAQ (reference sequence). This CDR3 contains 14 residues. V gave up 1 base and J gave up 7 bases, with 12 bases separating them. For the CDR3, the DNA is TGTGCCAGCAGCTTAGTTCGTAGGCCGAATACGCAGTATTTT. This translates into CASSLVRRPNTQYF.

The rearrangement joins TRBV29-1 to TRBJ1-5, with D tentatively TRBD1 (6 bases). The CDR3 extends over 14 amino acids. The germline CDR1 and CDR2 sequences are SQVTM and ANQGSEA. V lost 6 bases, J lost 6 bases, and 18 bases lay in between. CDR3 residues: CSVHREKGSQPQHF. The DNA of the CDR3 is TGCAGCGTACACAGGGAAAAGGGTAGTCAGCCCCAGCATTTT.

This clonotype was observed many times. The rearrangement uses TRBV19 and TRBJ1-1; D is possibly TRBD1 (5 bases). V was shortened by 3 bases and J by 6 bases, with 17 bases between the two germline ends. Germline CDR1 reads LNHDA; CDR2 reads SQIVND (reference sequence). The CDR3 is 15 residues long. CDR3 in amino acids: CASSIRGAAFAEAFF. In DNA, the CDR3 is TGTGCCAGTAGTATTCGTGGGGCAGCGTTCGCTGAAGCTTTCTTT.

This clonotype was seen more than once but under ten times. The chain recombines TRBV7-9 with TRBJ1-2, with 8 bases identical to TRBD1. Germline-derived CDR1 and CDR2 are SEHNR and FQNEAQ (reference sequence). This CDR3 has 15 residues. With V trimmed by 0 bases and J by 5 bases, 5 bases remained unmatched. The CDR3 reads CASSLARTGLYGYTF. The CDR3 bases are TGTGCCAGCAGCTTAGCGAGGACAGGGCTTTATGGCTACACCTTC.

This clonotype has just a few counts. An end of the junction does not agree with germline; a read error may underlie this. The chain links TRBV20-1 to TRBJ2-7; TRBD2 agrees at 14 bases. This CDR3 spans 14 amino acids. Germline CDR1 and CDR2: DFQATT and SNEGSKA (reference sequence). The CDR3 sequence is CSAREGGGLAGECF. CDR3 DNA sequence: TGCAGTGCTAGAGAGGGGGGGGGACTAGCGGGAGAGTGCTTC.

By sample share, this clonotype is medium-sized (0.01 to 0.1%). This chain's CDR3 is CASSLVGNYGYTF. DNA of the CDR3: TGTGCCAGCAGCCTAGTCGGGAACTATGGCTACACCTTC. The chain joins TRBV28 to TRBJ1-2; no clear D gene. Trimming removed 6 bases from V and 2 bases from J, with 10 bases in between. The CDR3 has 13 amino acids. The germline CDR1 and CDR2 sequences are MDHEN and SYDVKM.

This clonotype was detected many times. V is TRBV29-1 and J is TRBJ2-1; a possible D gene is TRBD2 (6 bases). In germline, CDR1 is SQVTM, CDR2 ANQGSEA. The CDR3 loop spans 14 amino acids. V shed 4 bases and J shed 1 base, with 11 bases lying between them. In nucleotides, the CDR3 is TGCAGCGTTGGTTTGGGGGGATCCTACAATGAGCAGTTCTTC. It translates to CSVGLGGSYNEQFF.

As DNA, the CDR3 is TGCAGTGCTAGTAAGACAGGGGGGCAAGAGACCCAGTACTTC. It translates to CSASKTGGQETQYF. This chain joins TRBV20-1 and TRBJ2-5, with 9 nucleotides matching TRBD1. This CDR3 spans 14 amino acids. CDR1 and CDR2 from the germline V gene are DFQATT and SNEGSKA (reference sequence). Germline trimming cut 3 bases from V and 2 bases from J; bases unmatched to any gene: 4.

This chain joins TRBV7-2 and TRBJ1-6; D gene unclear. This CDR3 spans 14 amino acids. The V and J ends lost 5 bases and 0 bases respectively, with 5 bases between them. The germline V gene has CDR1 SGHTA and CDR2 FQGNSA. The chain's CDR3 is CASSRSSYNSPLHF. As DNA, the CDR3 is TGTGCCAGCAGCCGCAGCTCCTATAATTCACCCCTCCACTTT.

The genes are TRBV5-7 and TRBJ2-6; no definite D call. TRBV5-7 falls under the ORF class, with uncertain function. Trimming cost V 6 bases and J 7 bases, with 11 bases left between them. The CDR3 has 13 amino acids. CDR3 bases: TGTGCCAGCACGGTCTCCTGTGCCAACGTCCTGACTTTC. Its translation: CASTVSCANVLTF.

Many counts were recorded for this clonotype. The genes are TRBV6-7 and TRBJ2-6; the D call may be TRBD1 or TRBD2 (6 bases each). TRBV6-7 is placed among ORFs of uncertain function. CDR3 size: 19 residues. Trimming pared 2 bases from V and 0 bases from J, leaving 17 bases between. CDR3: CASSYGRMEGVSGANVLTF. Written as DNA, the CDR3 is TGTGCCAGCAGTTACGGACGGATGGAGGGGGTCTCTGGGGCCAACGTCCTGACTTTC.

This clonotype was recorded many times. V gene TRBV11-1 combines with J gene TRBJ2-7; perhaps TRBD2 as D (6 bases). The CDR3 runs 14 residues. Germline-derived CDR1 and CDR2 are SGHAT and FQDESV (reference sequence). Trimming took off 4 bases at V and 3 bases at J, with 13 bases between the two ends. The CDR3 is CASSSGVTRYEQYF. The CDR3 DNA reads TGTGCCAGCAGCTCGGGGGTGACTCGCTACGAGCAGTACTTC.

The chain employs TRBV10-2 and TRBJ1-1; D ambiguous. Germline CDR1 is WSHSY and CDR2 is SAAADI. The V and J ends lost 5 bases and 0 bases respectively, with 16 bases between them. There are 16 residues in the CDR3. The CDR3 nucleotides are TGCGCCAGCAGTTGGTTCCTATATGACATGAACACTGAAGCTTTCTTT. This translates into CASSWFLYDMNTEAFF.

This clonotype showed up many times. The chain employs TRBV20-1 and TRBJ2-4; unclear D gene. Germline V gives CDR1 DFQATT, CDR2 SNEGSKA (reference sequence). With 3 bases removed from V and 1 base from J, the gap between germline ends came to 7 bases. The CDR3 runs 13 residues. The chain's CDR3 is CSASTAAKNIQYF. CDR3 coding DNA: TGCAGTGCTAGTACGGCTGCCAAAAACATTCAGTACTTC.

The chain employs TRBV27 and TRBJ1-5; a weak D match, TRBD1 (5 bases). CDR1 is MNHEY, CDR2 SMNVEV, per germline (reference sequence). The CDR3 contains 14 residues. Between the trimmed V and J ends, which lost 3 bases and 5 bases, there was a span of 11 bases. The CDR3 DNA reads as TGTGCCAGCAGTTTTTCTGGCAGGGATCAGCCCCAGCATTTT. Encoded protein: CASSFSGRDQPQHF.

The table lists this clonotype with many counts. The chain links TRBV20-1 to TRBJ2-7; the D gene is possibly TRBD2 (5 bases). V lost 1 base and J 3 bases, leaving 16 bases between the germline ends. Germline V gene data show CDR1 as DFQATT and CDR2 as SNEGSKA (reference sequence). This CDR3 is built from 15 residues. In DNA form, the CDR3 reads TGCAGTGCTAGAGTCCCAGTACACGGGGTCTACGAGCAGTACTTC. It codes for CSARVPVHGVYEQYF.

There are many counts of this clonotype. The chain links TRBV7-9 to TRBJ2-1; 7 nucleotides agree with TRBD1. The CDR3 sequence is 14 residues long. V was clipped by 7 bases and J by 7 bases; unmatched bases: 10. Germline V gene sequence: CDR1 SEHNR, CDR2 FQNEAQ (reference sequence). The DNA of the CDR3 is TGTGCCAGCAACCTACGACAGGGTAGGAATGAGCAGTTCTTC. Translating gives CASNLRQGRNEQFF.

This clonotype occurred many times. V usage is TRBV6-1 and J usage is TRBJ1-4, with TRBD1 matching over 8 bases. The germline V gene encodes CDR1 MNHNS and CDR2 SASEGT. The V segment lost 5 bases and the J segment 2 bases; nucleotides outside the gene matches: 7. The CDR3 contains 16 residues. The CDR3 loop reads CASSQTGVGTNEKLFF. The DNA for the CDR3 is TGTGCCAGCAGTCAGACAGGGGTGGGGACTAATGAAAAACTGTTTTTT.

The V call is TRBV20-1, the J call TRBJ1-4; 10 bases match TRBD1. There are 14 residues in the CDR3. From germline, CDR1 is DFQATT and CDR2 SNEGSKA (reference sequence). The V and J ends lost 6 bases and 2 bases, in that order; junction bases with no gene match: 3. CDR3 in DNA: TGCAGTGCGATGACAGGGGGCACTAATGAAAAACTGTTTTTT. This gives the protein CSAMTGGTNEKLFF.